This TCR beta chain was retrieved from a study of blood T cells in healthy people across ages. The CDR3 consists of 18 residues. Per germline, CDR1 MDHEN and CDR2 SYDVKM. J lost 0 bases, V lost 3 bases, and 10 bases had no gene match. A second PCR, run for 7 to 11 cycles, used a sample-barcoded 5' primer plus a J-beta primer mix. Each CDR3 protein is one row after TCRdb ran MiXCR on the 5' RACE reads. The sample consists of about 800,000 distinct CDR3 sequences, around a quarter of them appearing once. This same sample was also part of a study on T cells of mothers and their children.

This TCR was recovered from a boy between 5 and 17 years old in good health. The genes are TRBV28 and TRBJ2-1, with 8 bases lining up with TRBD2. Sequenced: blood. The DNA of the CDR3 is TGTGCCAGCAGTTTGGTACTAGCGGTAACGAGCTCCTACAATGAGCAGTTCTTC. Its protein is CASSLVLAVTSSYNEQFF.